This TCR beta chain was documented in a study of response to subunit inactivated influenza vaccine. Study-level points and caveats: Only a handful of new T cells, the authors suggested, are recruited with each seasonal influenza vaccination.

V trimming: 6 bases; J trimming: 4 bases; junction bases outside the gene matches: 5. The CDR3 consists of 15 residues. The germline gives CDR1 MNHNS, CDR2 SASEGT. This clonotype was seen a few times. Its antigen is not known. MiXCR was run by TCRdb on the RT-PCR reads, yielding one entry per CDR3 protein. The data hold around 710,000 distinct CDR3 sequences, with around 13% observed a single time. This sequence was found in a man aged 50 to 59 who received an inactivated influenza vaccine. The sample consisted of PBMCs from blood, taken 14 to 15 days before vaccination. The chain uses TRBV6-1 and TRBJ2-1; 11 bases match TRBD1. The CDR3 DNA reads as TGTGCCAGCAGGAGGACAGGGGGCGGGTACAATGAGCAGTTCTTC. This translates into CASRRTGGGYNEQFF.